Below are 31 T cell receptor beta chains sequenced from a single sample in a study of cytomegalovirus exposure and HLA in healthy donors. The study ran its PCR with 60 Vbeta and 13 Jbeta primers. Repertoires were generated with immunoSEQ multiplex PCR, while TCRdb's copy carries only in-frame clones and drops some. The sample includes roughly 150,000 clones, 60% to 80% seen only once; the top ten take roughly 0.68%. Sequencing was done on a sample of PBMCs. The receptors derive from a male donor in good health and CMV-seronegative.

CDR3 loop: CASRDYPGLGEQFF. The DNA for the CDR3 is TGTGCCAGCCGGGACTACCCCGGGCTGGGTGAGCAGTTCTTC. The gene calls are TRBV14 and TRBJ2-1, with 7 positions matching TRBD2. V was pared by 8 bases and J by 9 bases, with 13 bases of the junction left unmatched. CDR3 length: 14 amino acids. Germline V gene lookup returns CDR1 SGHDN and CDR2 FVKESK.

The genes are TRBV29-1 and TRBJ1-1, with D perhaps TRBD1 (5 bases). The CDR3 extends over 13 amino acids. V lost 5 bases and J 6 bases, leaving 16 bases between the germline ends. Germline values: CDR1 SQVTM, CDR2 ANQGSEA. CDR3 sequence: CSVPGGVGAEAFF. The DNA of the CDR3 is TGCAGCGTTCCTGGGGGGGTTGGAGCTGAAGCTTTCTTT.

J is TRBJ2-1 and V is TRBV2, with 8 bases fitting TRBD2. The CDR3 is made up of 15 amino acids. V shed 3 bases and J 9 bases; nucleotides not matched to a gene: 10. The germline V gene encodes CDR1 SNHLY and CDR2 FYNNEI. The CDR3 DNA reads as TGTGCCAGCAGTGATGACTCTAGCGGGTTTTCTGAGCAGTTCTTC. Its translation: CASSDDSSGFSEQFF.

This sequence joins TRBV7-2 and TRBJ2-7; 13 bases match TRBD2. V lost 2 bases and J lost 6; bases outside the gene matches: 7. Germline CDR1 is SGHTA and CDR2 is FQGNSA. The CDR3 spans 16 residues. CDR3 DNA sequence: TGTGCCAGCAGCTTACGGGGAGGACTAGCGGGGGCCGAGCAGTACTTC. Its protein product is CASSLRGGLAGAEQYF.

The sample holds one count of this clone. V usage is TRBV25-1 and J usage is TRBJ2-7, with TRBD1 identical over 9 bases. The CDR3 extends over 15 amino acids. After removal of 7 bases from V and 4 bases from J, the junction contained 11 bases not matched to a gene. Looked up from germline, CDR1 is MGHDK and CDR2 is SYGVNS. The CDR3 is CASNSPNRGLYEQYF. In nucleotides, the CDR3 is TGTGCCAGCAACTCGCCCAACAGGGGGCTATACGAGCAGTACTTC.

The rearrangement uses TRBV4-3 and TRBJ1-1; D is perhaps TRBD1 (6 bases). Germline CDR1 and CDR2: LGHNA and YSLEER. V lost 2 bases, J lost 3 bases, and 16 bases lay in between. The CDR3 runs 16 residues. The CDR3 sequence: CASSQSFQGQDTEAFF. DNA of the CDR3: TGCGCCAGCAGCCAATCGTTCCAGGGGCAAGACACTGAAGCTTTCTTT.

The count of this clone is one. The chain combines TRBV30 with TRBJ2-3; 10 nucleotides match TRBD2. The junction had 3 bases not matched to a gene; V was cut back by 1 base and J by 2 bases. The germline CDR1 and CDR2 sequences are GTSNPN and SVGIG (reference sequence). The CDR3 spans 15 residues. The chain's CDR3 is CAWSDSGGITDTQYF. The DNA for the CDR3 is TGTGCCTGGAGTGATAGCGGGGGGATCACAGATACGCAGTATTTT.

This chain connects TRBV6-1 to TRBJ1-5; TRBD1 matches at 10 bases. Germline V gives CDR1 MNHNS, CDR2 SASEGT. This CDR3 contains 18 residues. Unmatched junction bases numbered 9, after V lost 4 bases and J lost 0 bases. For the CDR3, the DNA is TGTGCCAGCAGTGCTGGACAGGGGGTAACATCTAGCAATCAGCCCCAGCATTTT. This translates into CASSAGQGVTSSNQPQHF.

V is TRBV6-1 and J is TRBJ2-7; 14 nucleotides match TRBD2. Germline CDR1 MNHNS, CDR2 SASEGT. V gave up 2 bases and J gave up 5 bases; unmatched junction bases: 5. The CDR3 length is 16 residues. The CDR3 DNA is TGTGCCAGCAGTGAATACGGGACTAGCGGGAGCAACGAGCAGTACTTC. It yields the protein CASSEYGTSGSNEQYF.

V is TRBV7-9 and J is TRBJ2-4, with no clear D. CDR1 is SEHNR and CDR2 is FQNEAQ in the germline V gene (reference sequence). Trimming removed 1 base at V and 6 bases at J, with 10 bases between. The CDR3 spans 14 residues. The CDR3 DNA sequence: TGTGCCAGCAGCTTAGTCGGGTTGGGAAACATTCAGTACTTC. Protein product: CASSLVGLGNIQYF.

This sequence joins TRBV15 and TRBJ1-5; D uncertain. Germline V lookup: CDR1 LNHNV, CDR2 YYDKDF (reference sequence). The CDR3 is 16 residues long. V lost 0 bases, J lost 1 base, and 10 bases lay in between. DNA of the CDR3: TGTGCCACCAGCAGAGATAGGGAGAGAAGCAATCAGCCCCAGCATTTT. This codes for CATSRDRERSNQPQHF.

V gene TRBV9 combines with J gene TRBJ2-1; 9 nucleotides agree with TRBD2. CDR1 is SGDLS, CDR2 YYNGEE, per germline. The J segment lost 5 bases and the V segment lost 4 bases, leaving 10 bases of the junction unmatched. This CDR3 is built from 16 residues. CDR3 sequence reads: CASSSRGSGGHNEQFF. CDR3 nucleotides: TGTGCCAGCAGCTCCCGAGGGAGCGGGGGGCACAATGAGCAGTTCTTC.

The rearrangement links TRBV30 to TRBJ2-5, with 12 bases aligning to TRBD2. Germline V gene data show CDR1 as GTSNPN and CDR2 as SVGIG (reference sequence). With 7 bases clipped from V and 4 bases from J, the junction kept 10 bases outside the gene matches. The CDR3 runs to 15 residues. CDR3 loop: CAFNVLAGGSETQYF. CDR3 coding DNA: TGTGCCTTTAATGTACTAGCGGGAGGATCAGAGACCCAGTACTTC. The full variable domain, in which reference TRBV30 and TRBJ2-5 provide the parts outside the CDR3, is SQTIHQWPATLVQPVGSPLSLECTVEGTSNPNLYWYRQAAGRGLQLLFYSVGIGQISSEVPQNLSASRPQDRQFILSSKKLLLSDSGFYLCAFNVLAGGSETQYFGPGTRLLVL.

The chain couples TRBV12-5 to TRBJ2-1, with 11 bases that match TRBD2. The germline gives CDR1 LGHNT, CDR2 FRNRAP. CDR3 length: 14 amino acids. Trimming removed 7 bases from V and 7 bases from J; junction bases left unmatched: 6. As DNA, the CDR3 is TGTGCTAGTGCCCCTAGGACTAGCGGGAATGAGCAGTTCTTC. It is translated as CASAPRTSGNEQFF.

The DNA of the CDR3 is TGTGCCAGCAGCTATAGAGGACAGGGGATCTACGAGCAGTACTTC. Protein sequence: CASSYRGQGIYEQYF. The V gene is TRBV6-5, the J gene TRBJ2-7; 9 nucleotides align to TRBD1. This CDR3 is 15 amino acids long. The junction had 9 bases not matched to a gene; V was cut back by 6 bases and J by 3 bases. CDR1 is MNHEY and CDR2 is SVGAGI in the germline V gene.

The chain uses TRBV7-8 and TRBJ1-4; D is perhaps TRBD1 (6 bases). The V gene lost 5 bases and the J gene lost 5 bases, with 15 bases spanning the gap. Germline loops: CDR1 SGHVS, CDR2 FQNEAQ. The CDR3 is made up of 15 amino acids. The CDR3 sequence is CASSPQGTSNEKLFF. The CDR3, as DNA: TGTGCCAGCAGCCCCCAAGGGACATCGAATGAAAAACTGTTTTTT.

The chain employs TRBV19 and TRBJ2-1, with 10 bases lining up with TRBD2. Germline V gives CDR1 LNHDA, CDR2 SQIVND (reference sequence). The CDR3 loop spans 15 amino acids. V shed 4 bases and J 6 bases; nucleotides not matched to a gene: 6. The CDR3 DNA reads TGTGCCAGTAGTACCTTAGCGGGAGGTCGCAATGAGCAGTTCTTC. Amino acids: CASSTLAGGRNEQFF.

The CDR3: CASSMTGIQPQHF. CDR3 in DNA: TGTGCCAGTAGTATGACAGGGATTCAGCCCCAGCATTTT. This sequence joins TRBV19 and TRBJ1-5; TRBD1 matches 7 bases. V was pared by 3 bases and J by 6 bases, with 2 bases of the junction left unmatched. The length of the CDR3 is 13 residues. Germline loops: CDR1 LNHDA, CDR2 SQIVND (reference sequence).

This clone was recorded only once. The CDR3 coding sequence is TGTGCCAGCAGTCAAAGCGGGGGGTCTCCCTACGAGCAGTACTTC. This encodes CASSQSGGSPYEQYF. The chain has TRBV27 and TRBJ2-7, with 9 bases that match TRBD2. The junction had 7 bases not matched to a gene; V was cut back by 5 bases and J by 2 bases. The length of the CDR3 is 15 residues. Germline V gene data show CDR1 as MNHEY and CDR2 as SMNVEV (reference sequence).

The chain joins TRBV18 to TRBJ2-1; possible D gene TRBD2, 5 bases. The CDR3 runs 16 residues. V lost 2 bases and J 1 base, leaving 12 bases between the germline ends. Germline loops: CDR1 KGHSH, CDR2 LQKENI. Here the CDR3 reads CASSPYSTGSYNEQFF. The CDR3 nucleotides are TGTGCCAGCTCACCATATTCCACGGGGTCCTACAATGAGCAGTTCTTC.

This chain joins TRBV2 and TRBJ1-5; TRBD1 is a possible D gene (5 bases). Germline V lookup: CDR1 SNHLY, CDR2 FYNNEI. The length of the CDR3 is 14 residues. V lost 4 bases and J 0 bases, leaving 7 bases between the germline ends. The CDR3 region has the DNA TGTGCCAGCAGTGTCCAGGGTAGCAATCAGCCCCAGCATTTT. Translation: CASSVQGSNQPQHF.

The chain couples TRBV6-5 to TRBJ1-2; the D gene is possibly TRBD1 (6 bases). The germline gives CDR1 MNHEY, CDR2 SVGAGI. The V gene lost 4 bases and the J gene lost 0 bases, with 12 bases spanning the gap. The CDR3 has 15 residues. CDR3 DNA: TGTGCCAGCAGTTTCTCCGGGACAACTAACTATGGCTACACCTTC. Translation gives CASSFSGTTNYGYTF.

The chain joins TRBV4-1 to TRBJ2-7, with TRBD1 matching 9 bases. The V gene's germline CDR1 is MGHRA and CDR2 YSYEKL. V dropped 4 bases and J dropped 6; count of bases not matched to a gene: 10. This CDR3 is 15 amino acids long. CDR3 coding DNA: TGCGCCAGCAGCCCGTACTCGACAGGGGGAAGCGAGCAGTACTTC. Amino acid sequence: CASSPYSTGGSEQYF.

The gene calls are TRBV10-3 and TRBJ2-3; 14 positions match TRBD2. With V trimmed by 7 bases and J by 2 bases, 8 bases remained unmatched. CDR1 is ENHRY, CDR2 SYGVKD, per germline. The CDR3 is 17 residues long. CDR3: CAIKWGGLAGDTDTQYF. CDR3 DNA: TGTGCCATCAAATGGGGGGGACTAGCGGGAGACACAGATACGCAGTATTTT.

This chain links TRBV18 with TRBJ2-7; a possible D gene is TRBD1 (6 bases). CDR1 KGHSH and CDR2 LQKENI come from the germline V gene. This CDR3 has 14 residues. V lost 4 bases to trimming and J lost 1 base, with 11 bases between them. The CDR3 region is CASSLIDRSYEQYF. The CDR3 DNA sequence: TGTGCCAGCTCACTGATTGACAGGTCCTACGAGCAGTACTTC.

The sample holds a few counts of this clone. Here the CDR3 reads CASSPLGGEQYF. The CDR3 DNA reads as TGTGCCAGCAGCCCACTCGGGGGCGAGCAGTACTTC. V is TRBV5-4 and J is TRBJ2-7; possibly TRBD2 for D (6 bases). The V and J ends lost 4 bases and 6 bases respectively, with 11 bases between them. The CDR3 loop spans 12 amino acids. In germline, CDR1 is SGHNT, CDR2 YYREEE (reference sequence).

The CDR3 DNA follows: TGTGCCAGCAGTCGGAGAGGGGGCCCTAATGAAAAACTGTTTTTT. Amino acids: CASSRRGGPNEKLFF. The chain employs TRBV6-1 and TRBJ1-4, with TRBD1 matching over 7 bases. CDR1 and CDR2 (germline): MNHNS, SASEGT. V dropped 5 bases and J dropped 3; count of bases not matched to a gene: 6. The CDR3 has 15 amino acids.

Concerning this clone itself: At one of its ends the junction is not consistent with the germline gene, which may arise from a read error. The V and J genes are TRBV5-1 and TRBJ1-1; D remains unclear. The CDR3 consists of 16 residues. CDR1 is SGHRS, CDR2 YFSETQ, per germline. The CDR3 is CASRLAPLELNTEAFF. The CDR3 coding sequence is TGCGCCAGCAGATTGGCGCCCTTGGAGCTGAACACTGAAGCTTTCTTT.

The J gene is TRBJ2-7, the V gene TRBV2; 8 nucleotides line up with TRBD1. With V trimmed by 5 bases and J by 3 bases, 6 bases remained unmatched. The CDR3 is made up of 14 amino acids. Germline CDR1 reads SNHLY; CDR2 reads FYNNEI. The CDR3 region has the DNA TGTGCCAGCAGTTACAGGGGGTCAAACTACGAGCAGTACTTC. Translation: CASSYRGSNYEQYF.

This clone was observed a single time. V usage is TRBV19 and J usage is TRBJ1-5, with a possible D match to TRBD1 (6 bases). Germline V CDR1 and CDR2: LNHDA, SQIVND (reference sequence). V gave up 3 bases and J gave up 4 bases, with 16 bases separating them. CDR3 length: 16 residues. The CDR3 bases are TGTGCCAGTAGTATGCCCCGCAGGGGCCTTAATCAGCCCCAGCATTTT. Encoded protein: CASSMPRRGLNQPQHF.

The J gene is TRBJ1-2, the V gene TRBV11-3, with TRBD1 matching 9 bases. Looked up from germline, CDR1 is SGHNT and CDR2 is YENEEA. This CDR3 is built from 15 residues. V was pared by 1 base and J by 6 bases, with 6 bases of the junction left unmatched. The chain's CDR3 is CASSLGITGGDGYTF. The CDR3 DNA follows: TGTGCCAGCAGCTTAGGTATAACAGGGGGCGATGGCTACACCTTC.